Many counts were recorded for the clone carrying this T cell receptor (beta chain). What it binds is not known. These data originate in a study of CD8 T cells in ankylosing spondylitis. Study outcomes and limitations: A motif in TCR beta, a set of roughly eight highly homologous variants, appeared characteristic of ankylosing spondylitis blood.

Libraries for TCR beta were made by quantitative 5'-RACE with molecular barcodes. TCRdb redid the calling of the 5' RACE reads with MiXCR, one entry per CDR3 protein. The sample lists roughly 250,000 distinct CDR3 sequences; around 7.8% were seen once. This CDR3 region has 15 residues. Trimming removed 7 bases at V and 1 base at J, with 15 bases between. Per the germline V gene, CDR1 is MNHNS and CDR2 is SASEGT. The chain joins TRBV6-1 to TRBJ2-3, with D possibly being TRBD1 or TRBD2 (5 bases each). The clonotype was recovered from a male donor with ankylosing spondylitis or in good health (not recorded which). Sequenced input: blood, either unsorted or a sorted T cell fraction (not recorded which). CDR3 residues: CASTVGVGRTDTQYF. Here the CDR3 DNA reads TGTGCCAGCACCGTGGGGGTGGGCCGCACAGATACGCAGTATTTT.